This T cell receptor beta chain was identified in a study of prognosis after radiotherapy for stage I lung cancer. Background on the study: The patients, all with stage I non-small cell lung cancer, were enrolled between 2018 and January 2019. With stereotactic body radiotherapy, no patient received any concurrent therapy.

From genomic DNA, TCR beta CDR3 was amplified by two-round multiplex PCR. First-round PCR employed TRBV- and TRBJ-specific primers for each gene. TCRdb redid the calling of the multiplex PCR reads with MiXCR, one entry per CDR3 protein. This table holds about 32,000 distinct CDR3 sequences, about 40% found once. Germline V lookup: CDR1 MNHNS, CDR2 SASEGT. The CDR3 loop spans 13 amino acids. The V gene end was trimmed by 6 bases and the J gene end by 6 bases; junction bases not matched to a gene: 4. This clonotype was counted ten times or more. Specimen: PBMCs, collected before or after stereotactic body radiation therapy (not recorded which). The receptor was isolated from a donor aged 50 or older with non-small cell lung cancer. This rearrangement joins TRBV6-1 to TRBJ2-1, with 8 bases aligning to TRBD2. Written as DNA, the CDR3 is TGTGCCAGCAGGGAGAGCGGGAGCAATGAGCAGTTCTTC. It codes for CASRESGSNEQFF.